The source of this T cell receptor (beta chain) is a study of cytomegalovirus exposure and HLA in healthy donors. The PCR had 60 Vbeta and 13 Jbeta primers. Method: immunoSEQ multiplex PCR; TCRdb's copy keeps in-frame clones and lacks some. The table lists about 82,000 clones, about 80% of them singletons, with 2.5% to 4% in the top ten. The V gene's germline CDR1 is LNHDA and CDR2 SQIVND (reference sequence). The germline V and J ends were trimmed by 7 bases and 9 bases, with 13 bases remaining between them. This CDR3 spans 13 amino acids. The clonotype comes from a man aged 50 to 59 in good health and CMV-seronegative. The sequenced material came from PBMCs. The chain links TRBV19 to TRBJ1-6, with D unresolved. CDR3 sequence: CASTQAFGSPLHF. The CDR3 DNA reads TGTGCCAGTACGCAGGCATTTGGTTCACCCCTCCACTTT.